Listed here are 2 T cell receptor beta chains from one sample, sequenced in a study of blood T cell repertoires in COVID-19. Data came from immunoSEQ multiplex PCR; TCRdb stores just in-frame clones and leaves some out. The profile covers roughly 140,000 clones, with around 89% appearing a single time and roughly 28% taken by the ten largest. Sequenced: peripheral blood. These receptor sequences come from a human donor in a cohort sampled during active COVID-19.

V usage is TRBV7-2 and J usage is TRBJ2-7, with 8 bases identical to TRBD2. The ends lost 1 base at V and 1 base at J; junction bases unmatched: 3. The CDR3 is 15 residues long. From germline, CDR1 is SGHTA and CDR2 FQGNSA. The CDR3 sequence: CASSLGSGGSYEQYF. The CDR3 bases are TGTGCCAGCAGCTTAGGGAGCGGGGGTTCCTACGAGCAGTACTTC. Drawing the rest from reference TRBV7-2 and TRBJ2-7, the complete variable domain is GAGVSQSPSNKVTEKGKDVELRCDPISGHTALYWYRQSLGQGLEFLIYFQGNSAPDKSGLPSDRFSAERTGGSVSTLTIQRTQQEDSAVYLCASSLGSGGSYEQYFGPGTRLTVT.

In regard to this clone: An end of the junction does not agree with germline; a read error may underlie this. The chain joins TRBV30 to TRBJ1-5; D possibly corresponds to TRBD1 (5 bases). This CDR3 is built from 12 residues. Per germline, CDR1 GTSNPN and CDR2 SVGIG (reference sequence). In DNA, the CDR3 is TGTGCCTGGGGACATAGCTATCAGCCCCAGCATTTT. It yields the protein CAWGHSYQPQHF.